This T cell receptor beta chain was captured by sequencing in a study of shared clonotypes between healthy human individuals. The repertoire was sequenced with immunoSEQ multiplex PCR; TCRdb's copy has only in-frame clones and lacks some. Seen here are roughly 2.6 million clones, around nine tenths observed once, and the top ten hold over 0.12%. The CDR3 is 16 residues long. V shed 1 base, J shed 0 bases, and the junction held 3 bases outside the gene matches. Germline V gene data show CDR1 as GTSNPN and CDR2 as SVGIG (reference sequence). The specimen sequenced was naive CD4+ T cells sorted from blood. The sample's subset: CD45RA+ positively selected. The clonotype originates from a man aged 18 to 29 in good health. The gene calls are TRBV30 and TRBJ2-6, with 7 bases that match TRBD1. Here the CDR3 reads CAWSGQGISGANVLTF. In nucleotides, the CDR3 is TGTGCCTGGAGTGGACAGGGCATCTCTGGGGCCAACGTCCTGACTTTC.